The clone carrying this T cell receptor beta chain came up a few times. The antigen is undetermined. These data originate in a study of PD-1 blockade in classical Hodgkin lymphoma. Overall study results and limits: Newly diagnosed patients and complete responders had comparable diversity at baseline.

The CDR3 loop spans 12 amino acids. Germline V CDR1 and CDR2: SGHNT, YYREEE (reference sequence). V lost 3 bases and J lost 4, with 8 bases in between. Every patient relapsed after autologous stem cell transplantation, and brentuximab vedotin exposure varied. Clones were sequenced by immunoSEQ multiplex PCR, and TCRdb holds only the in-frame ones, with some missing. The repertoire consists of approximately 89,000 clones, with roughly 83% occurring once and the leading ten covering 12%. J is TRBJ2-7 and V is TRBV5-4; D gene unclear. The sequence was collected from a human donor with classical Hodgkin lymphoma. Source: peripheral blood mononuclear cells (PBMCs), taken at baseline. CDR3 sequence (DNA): TGTGCCAGCAGCTATGGCGATTACGAGCAGTACTTC. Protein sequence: CASSYGDYEQYF. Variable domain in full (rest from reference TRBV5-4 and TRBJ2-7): ETGVTQSPTHLIKTRGQQVTLRCSSQSGHNTVSWYQQALGQGPQFIFQYYREEENGRGNFPPRFSGLQFPNYSSELNVNALELDDSALYLCASSYGDYEQYFGPGTRLTVT.